A single sample gave rise to the 25 T cell receptor beta chains below, sequenced in a study of blood T cell repertoires in COVID-19. Here immunoSEQ multiplex PCR was the method, and the copy in TCRdb shows in-frame clones only, minus some. The sample holds about 210,000 clones, 89% seen once. The sample comprised peripheral blood. These receptors were obtained from a woman between 40 and 50 years old with acute or convalescent COVID-19.

The genes are TRBV4-1 and TRBJ1-2; D possibly corresponds to TRBD1 (5 bases). V lost 1 base and J 5 bases, leaving 17 bases between the germline ends. The CDR3 length is 16 residues. CDR1 and CDR2 from the germline V gene are MGHRA and YSYEKL. This chain's CDR3 is CASSQAFIPSGYGYTF. The DNA of the CDR3 is TGCGCCAGCAGCCAAGCTTTTATCCCCTCAGGGTATGGCTACACCTTC.

This clone was observed once. The chain joins TRBV5-1 to TRBJ2-5; 9 bases agree with TRBD1. Germline V lookup: CDR1 SGHRS, CDR2 YFSETQ. The CDR3 runs 14 residues. With V trimmed by 3 bases and J by 6 bases, 6 bases remained unmatched. This CDR3 is CASSSDRGGKTQYF. The CDR3 DNA reads as TGCGCCAGCAGCTCGGACAGGGGTGGCAAGACCCAGTACTTC.

The CDR3 region is CASSFGQGQDTQYF. As DNA, the CDR3 is TGCGCCAGCAGCTTCGGACAGGGGCAGGATACGCAGTATTTT. The V and J genes are TRBV5-1 and TRBJ2-3, with TRBD1 matching 9 bases. The CDR3 has 14 amino acids. V lost 2 bases to trimming and J lost 6 bases; unmatched junction nucleotides: 4. Per germline, CDR1 SGHRS and CDR2 YFSETQ.

This clone was seen once. The chain uses TRBV29-1 and TRBJ1-5; 9 nucleotides line up with TRBD1. The CDR3 is made up of 13 amino acids. CDR1 and CDR2 (germline): SQVTM, ANQGSEA. Trimming at V came to 7 bases and at J to 3 bases, leaving 4 bases not matched to a gene. The CDR3 DNA follows: TGCAGCGCTCGGGACAGGGCCAATCAGCCCCAGCATTTT. Translating it yields CSARDRANQPQHF.

Only one count was recorded for this clone. The chain uses TRBV27 and TRBJ1-1; D may be TRBD1 (6 bases). This CDR3 contains 16 residues. Germline lookup yields CDR1 MNHEY and CDR2 SMNVEV (reference sequence). Trimming left V 0 bases short and J 2 bases short, with 13 bases between. The CDR3 loop is CASSLSQGEYNTEAFF. In DNA, the CDR3 is TGTGCCAGCAGTTTATCACAGGGAGAGTACAACACTGAAGCTTTCTTT.

This sequence joins TRBV5-1 and TRBJ2-2, with D unclear. CDR3 size: 17 residues. V gave up 0 bases and J gave up 8 bases, with 20 bases separating them. Germline V gives CDR1 SGHRS, CDR2 YFSETQ. The chain's CDR3 is CASSLGLVLVKSGELFF. The DNA of the CDR3 is TGCGCCAGCAGCTTGGGATTAGTCCTCGTTAAATCTGGGGAGCTGTTTTTT.

The chain employs TRBV7-2 and TRBJ1-3; no firm D call. CDR1 is SGHTA and CDR2 is FQGNSA in the germline V gene. The CDR3 extends over 17 amino acids. Trimming shortened V by 2 bases and J by 6 bases, and 20 bases separated the two germline ends. In DNA form, the CDR3 reads TGTGCCAGCAGCTTACCTTTATCGACGGCGGCGGAAAACACCATATATTTT. This gives the protein CASSLPLSTAAENTIYF.

The J gene is TRBJ2-3, the V gene TRBV12-5; D is possibly TRBD2 (6 bases). The V gene's germline CDR1 is LGHNT and CDR2 FRNRAP. The CDR3 extends over 18 amino acids. V lost 2 bases, J lost 0 bases, and 18 bases lay in between. The CDR3 protein is CASGLIRDGGVSTDTQYF. CDR3 nucleotides: TGTGCTAGTGGTTTGATTAGGGACGGGGGTGTTAGCACAGATACGCAGTATTTT.

This chain uses TRBV4-1 with TRBJ1-2; D is perhaps TRBD1 (6 bases). Germline V CDR1 and CDR2: MGHRA, YSYEKL. CDR3 length: 17 residues. The ends were cut back, 5 bases at V and 4 bases at J, with 23 bases in the middle. The CDR3 nucleotides read TGCGCCAGCAGCTCTGGGGGCGCAGCCCGCTCTTTCTATGGCTACACCTTC. Its protein product is CASSSGGAARSFYGYTF.

The chain has TRBV18 and TRBJ2-5; D remains unclear. V was shortened by 5 bases and J by 5 bases, with 18 bases between the two germline ends. The CDR3 runs to 15 residues. Looked up from germline, CDR1 is KGHSH and CDR2 is LQKENI. The CDR3 here is CASSISTTYGETQYF. For the CDR3, the DNA is TGTGCCAGCTCAATCTCCACGACTTATGGGGAGACCCAGTACTTC.

This clone came up once. The chain is built from TRBV6-6 and TRBJ1-2; a possible D gene is TRBD1 (5 bases). Trimming removed 4 bases at V and 4 bases at J, with 13 bases between. Per germline, CDR1 MNHNY and CDR2 SVGAGI (reference sequence). The CDR3 runs 14 residues. CDR3 in DNA: TGTGCCAGCAGTTTAAGTCAGGGATTCTATGGCTACACCTTC. Residues: CASSLSQGFYGYTF.

The rearrangement uses TRBV19 and TRBJ2-5; no clear D gene. The CDR3 is 13 residues long. Germline CDR1 and CDR2: LNHDA and SQIVND (reference sequence). The germline V and J ends were trimmed by 3 bases and 5 bases, with 10 bases remaining between them. The CDR3 sequence: CASSIGWMETQYF. The CDR3 DNA sequence: TGTGCCAGTAGTATCGGGTGGATGGAGACCCAGTACTTC.

The chain joins TRBV6-5 to TRBJ1-6; 10 nucleotides agree with TRBD1. The V segment lost 7 bases and the J segment 9 bases; nucleotides outside the gene matches: 6. This CDR3 is built from 14 residues. The germline V gene has CDR1 MNHEY and CDR2 SVGAGI. The CDR3 coding sequence is TGTGCCAGCATTATGACAGGGGGCGTTTCACCCCTCCACTTT. Translated: CASIMTGGVSPLHF.

The V call is TRBV29-1, the J call TRBJ1-5; 11 bases align to TRBD1. CDR1 is SQVTM and CDR2 is ANQGSEA in the germline V gene. The CDR3 spans 14 residues. Trimming at V came to 7 bases and at J to 3 bases, leaving 5 bases not matched to a gene. The CDR3: CSARTGGDNQPQHF. As DNA, the CDR3 is TGCAGCGCCAGGACAGGGGGCGACAATCAGCCCCAGCATTTT.

This clone was detected a few times. The chain employs TRBV12-3 or TRBV12-4 and TRBJ1-3; the D is unclear. The CDR3 has 11 residues. Trimming removed 7 bases from V and 4 bases from J, with 5 bases in between. The CDR3 sequence: CASNQGNTIYF. The DNA of the CDR3 is TGTGCCAGCAATCAGGGAAACACCATATATTTT.

The chain recombines TRBV19 with TRBJ1-2; tentatively, D is TRBD1 (5 bases). The germline V gene encodes CDR1 LNHDA and CDR2 SQIVND (reference sequence). The CDR3 is 15 residues long. V was trimmed by 4 bases and J by 7 bases, leaving 19 bases between them. The CDR3 spells CASSNSGRVLSGYTF. CDR3 nucleotide sequence: TGTGCCAGTAGTAATTCGGGCAGGGTGTTGTCTGGCTACACCTTC. Full variable domain (remainder filled in from reference TRBV19 and TRBJ1-2): DGGITQSPKYLFRKEGQNVTLSCEQNLNHDAMYWYRQDPGQGLRLIYYSQIVNDFQKGDIAEGYSVSREKKESFPLTVTSAQKNPTAFYLCASSNSGRVLSGYTFGSGTRLTVV.

This chain connects TRBV7-6 to TRBJ2-5; 9 bases map to TRBD2. Germline CDR1 SGHVS, CDR2 FNYEAQ. The CDR3 consists of 17 residues. The ends lost 0 bases at V and 1 base at J; junction bases unmatched: 6. The CDR3 DNA reads TGTGCCAGCAGCTTAGCGGCGGGGGGGCGATTCCAAGAGACCCAGTACTTC. Translation: CASSLAAGGRFQETQYF.

The chain is built from TRBV7-9 and TRBJ1-4; the match to TRBD1 covers 7 bases. From germline, CDR1 is SEHNR and CDR2 FQNEAQ (reference sequence). Losses at the gene ends were 4 bases for V and 4 bases for J; bases not matched to a gene: 3. This CDR3 spans 14 amino acids. CDR3 sequence reads: CASSSQGYNEKLFF. The CDR3 DNA is TGTGCCAGCAGCTCACAGGGGTATAATGAAAAACTGTTTTTT.

The rearrangement joins TRBV5-1 to TRBJ1-2; D perhaps matches TRBD1 (5 bases). This CDR3 spans 15 amino acids. Germline CDR1 and CDR2: SGHRS and YFSETQ. V was clipped by 3 bases and J by 1 base, with 13 bases between them. Written as DNA, the CDR3 is TGCGCCAGCAGCTCCCCGGGGGACGGTAACTATGGCTACACCTTC. This codes for CASSSPGDGNYGYTF.

The chain recombines TRBV15 with TRBJ1-4; the D is unclear. The CDR3 is 16 residues long. Trimming removed 4 bases at V and 4 bases at J, with 16 bases between. Germline V gene data show CDR1 as LNHNV and CDR2 as YYDKDF (reference sequence). CDR3 nucleotide sequence: TGTGCCACCAGCAACCGCGATCCTCCTGATAATGAAAAACTGTTTTTT. Its translation is CATSNRDPPDNEKLFF.

The V and J genes are TRBV15 and TRBJ1-1; TRBD1 might be the D (5 bases). The germline CDR1 and CDR2 sequences are LNHNV and YYDKDF (reference sequence). This CDR3 has 15 residues. Trimming stripped 2 bases from V and 3 bases from J, with 13 bases between. CDR3 nucleotides: TGTGCCACCAGCAGAAGACGGGGGGTCGACACTGAAGCTTTCTTT. This gives the protein CATSRRRGVDTEAFF.

The V gene is TRBV19, the J gene TRBJ1-4; D is possibly TRBD1 (5 bases). The CDR3 length is 14 residues. V was cut by 1 base and J by 8 bases, with 11 bases left in between. Germline V lookup: CDR1 LNHDA, CDR2 SQIVND (reference sequence). DNA for the CDR3: TGTGCCAGTAGTATAGGGACAACGAAGGAAAAACTGTTTTTT. Amino acids: CASSIGTTKEKLFF.

This chain connects TRBV7-2 to TRBJ2-5; tentative D call: TRBD2 (5 bases). Germline V lookup: CDR1 SGHTA, CDR2 FQGNSA. With 3 bases removed from V and 4 bases from J, the gap between germline ends came to 9 bases. The CDR3 spans 13 residues. This chain's CDR3 is CASSFPAVETQYF. The CDR3 coding sequence is TGTGCCAGCAGCTTCCCAGCGGTAGAGACCCAGTACTTC.

The rearrangement links TRBV12-3 or TRBV12-4 to TRBJ2-7; 9 nucleotides match TRBD1. Losses at the gene ends were 5 bases for V and 9 bases for J; bases not matched to a gene: 5. CDR3 length equals 12 residues. This CDR3 reads CASSHGTGRQYV. The CDR3 DNA reads TGTGCCAGCAGTCACGGGACAGGGAGGCAGTACGTC.

This sequence joins TRBV24-1 and TRBJ2-5, with TRBD1 matching over 8 bases. Germline V gene data show CDR1 as KGHDR and CDR2 as SFDVKD. With V trimmed by 4 bases and J by 3 bases, 9 bases remained unmatched. The CDR3 runs to 16 residues. The CDR3 region is CATSEGGRGPKETQYF. DNA of the CDR3: TGTGCCACCAGTGAGGGGGGCAGGGGGCCCAAAGAGACCCAGTACTTC.